The rows below give T cell receptor beta chains drawn from one sample of a study of CD8 T cells in ankylosing spondylitis. One entry per CDR3 protein results from TCRdb running MiXCR on the 5' RACE reads. The repertoire holds more than 600,000 distinct CDR3 sequences, 15% to 20% seen once, with under 20% in the top ten. The specimen was blood, either unsorted or a sorted T cell fraction (not recorded which). These receptors were collected from a male donor with ankylosing spondylitis. The CDR3 runs from the conserved cysteine through the conserved F or W. The order of the fields is J gene, clone size, D gene, CDR3 length, V gene, CDR3 DNA, CDR3 protein. D genes are given only for firm matches. Clone sizes are given selectively: once, few, many, or a class where the clone is expanded.

>TRBJ2-5|few|.|14|TRBV11-1
TGTGCCAGCAGCTTCGGGCAAAGTGAGGAGACCCAGTACTTC
CASSFGQSEETQYF
>TRBJ2-1|few|TRBD2|17|TRBV9
TGTGCCAGCAGCCCCCGGACTAGCGGGGGGGCTGGTAATGAGCAGTTCTTC
CASSPRTSGGAGNEQFF
>TRBJ2-3|.|.|16|TRBV4-2
TGTGCCAGCAGCCATCCCACGGGGGCCCGCACAGATACGCAGTATTTT
CASSHPTGARTDTQYF
>TRBJ2-1|.|.|14|TRBV7-9
TGTGCCAGCAGCTTATATCAGGAAGTCAATGAGCAGTTCTTC
CASSLYQEVNEQFF
>TRBJ2-1|few|TRBD2|15|TRBV12-3/TRBV12-4
TGTGCCAGCAGTTCGACTAGCGGGAGCCGCGATGAGCAGTTCTTC
CASSSTSGSRDEQFF
>TRBJ2-5|few|TRBD2|14|TRBV20-1
TGCAGTGTTGGGACTAGCGGGTACCAAGAGACCCAGTACTTC
CSVGTSGYQETQYF
>TRBJ2-3|.|TRBD2|18|TRBV4-1
TGCGCCAGCAGCCAAGAAACTAGCGGGCGGCTCGGCACAGATACGCAGTATTTT
CASSQETSGRLGTDTQYF
>TRBJ2-1|.|.|11|TRBV7-2
TGTGCCAGCAGCGGGGCGTGGGAGCAGTTCTTC
CASSGAWEQFF
>TRBJ1-6|.|TRBD1|15|TRBV12-3/TRBV12-4
TGTGCCAGCAGTCACAAGACAGGGGTCGATTCACCCCTCCACTTT
CASSHKTGVDSPLHF
>TRBJ2-3|few|.|14|TRBV7-9
TGTGCCAGCAGCTTAACTAGCCCCACAAATACGCAGTATTTT
CASSLTSPTNTQYF
>TRBJ2-1|few|TRBD2|16|TRBV6-2/TRBV6-3
TGTGCCAGCAGTTACTCGACTAGCGGCTCCTACAATGAGCAGTTCTTC
CASSYSTSGSYNEQFF
>TRBJ1-2|few|.|16|TRBV7-2
TGTGCCAGCAGCTTAAATTACGGCGGGGCGGGTTATGGCTACACCTTC
CASSLNYGGAGYGYTF
>TRBJ2-3|.|.|14|TRBV6-5
TGTGCCAGCAGTTACGGGGCAGCCGCAGATACGCAGTATTTT
CASSYGAAADTQYF
>TRBJ1-2|.|TRBD1|16|TRBV4-3
TGCGCCAGCAGCCAAGAATCGGGACAGACTAACTATGGCTACACCTTC
CASSQESGQTNYGYTF
>TRBJ1-1|.|.|13|TRBV5-6
TGTGCCAGCAGCTTGGGCTGGGGCAGTGAAGCTTTCTTT
CASSLGWGSEAFF
>TRBJ1-1|.|TRBD1|17|TRBV5-1
TGCGCCAGCAGCTTTTTTCCTACCGGACAGGGGGACACTGAAGCTTTCTTT
CASSFFPTGQGDTEAFF
>TRBJ1-1|.|.|11|TRBV29-1
TGCAGCGTTGACCCCAGAAGTGAAGCTTTCTTT
CSVDPRSEAFF
>TRBJ2-1|few|.|16|TRBV20-1
TGCAGTGCCAAGAGGGGGCGCGGGGGACCCTACAATGAGCAGTTCTTC
CSAKRGRGGPYNEQFF
>TRBJ1-4|.|.|17|TRBV5-1
TGCGCCAGCAAAGGGGGTGCGCAGGGGACAATTTCTGAAAAACTGTTTTTT
CASKGGAQGTISEKLFF
>TRBJ2-5|few|.|14|TRBV25-1
TGTGCCAGCAGTGAAAGGGGGCGGGGAGAGACCCAGTACTTC
CASSERGRGETQYF
>TRBJ2-3|.|TRBD1|15|TRBV24-1
TGTGCCACCTCCCGGACAGGGGGGGCCGCAGATACGCAGTATTTT
CATSRTGGAADTQYF
>TRBJ1-2|.|.|14|TRBV21-1
TGTGCCAGCGAAGGGGGTCGGGTTAGCTATGGCTACACCTTC
CASEGGRVSYGYTF
>TRBJ1-2|few|TRBD1|15|TRBV5-1
TGCGCCAGCAGCTTAGCCGACAGGGACTCCTATGGCTACACCTTC
CASSLADRDSYGYTF
>TRBJ1-1|.|.|13|TRBV4-1
TGCGCCACCCAGGCCGGCGCAGGCACTGAAGCTTTCTTT
CATQAGAGTEAFF
>TRBJ1-3|once|.|14|TRBV7-8
TGTGCCAGCAGTACCGGACAGACTGGAAACACCATATATTTT
CASSTGQTGNTIYF
>TRBJ1-2|.|.|15|TRBV7-9
TGTGCCAGCACCTCCCTTGGGCAGATTAACTATGGCTACACCTTC
CASTSLGQINYGYTF
>TRBJ2-1|few|.|19|TRBV15
TGTGCCACCAGCAGAGTTTGGAGGGACGTCGTTCTCGAATACAATGAGCAGTTCTTC
CATSRVWRDVVLEYNEQFF
>TRBJ2-7|.|TRBD2|11|TRBV7-7
TGTGCTGTCCGGGACGGGAGGGAGCAGTACTTC
CAVRDGREQYF
>TRBJ2-3|many|.|15|TRBV5-5
TGTGCCAGCAGCTTCCCCGGGTCAGGAACAGATACGCAGTATTTT
CASSFPGSGTDTQYF
>TRBJ1-2|many|TRBD1|13|TRBV12-3/TRBV12-4
TGTGCCAGCAGTGGGGACAGGGGCTATGGCTACACCTTC
CASSGDRGYGYTF